This T cell receptor (beta chain) was observed in a study of shared clonotypes between healthy human individuals. General observations from the study: Measured sharing among donors was expected to vary with sequencing depth. Against clonotypes common to all four donors, non-shared ones had lower generation probabilities.

Method: immunoSEQ multiplex PCR; TCRdb's copy keeps in-frame clones and lacks some. Among 550,000 to 850,000 clones listed, roughly 70% were seen once. The germline gives CDR1 MNHEY, CDR2 SMNVEV (reference sequence). The CDR3 sequence is 16 residues long. V was trimmed by 5 bases and J by 1 base, leaving 18 bases between them. From CD4+ cells came CD45RA+ naive and CD45RA-negative memory subsets. In regard to this clone: The antigen is undetermined.

The clonotype was recovered from a woman between 25 and 40 years old in good health. This sequence joins TRBV27 and TRBJ2-7; weak D call: TRBD2 (6 bases). Material: memory CD4+ T cells sorted from blood. Sample subset: CD45RA-negative fraction. The CDR3 here is CASSSVGTRRSYEQYF. CDR3 DNA sequence: TGTGCCAGCAGTAGCGTCGGGACTCGCAGATCCTACGAGCAGTACTTC.